The T cell receptor (beta chain) under discussion was sequenced for a study of blood T cells in healthy people across ages. Study results and caveats: Fewer expanded clones and more diversity marked long-lived versus aged donors.

On this clonotype: Its target is not known.

Then a second PCR, running roughly 7 to 11 cycles, was carried out with a sample-barcoded 5' primer and a J-beta primer mix. Each CDR3 protein is one row after TCRdb ran MiXCR on the 5' RACE reads. The table records under 850,000 distinct CDR3 sequences, 36% of them present only once. The junction had 15 bases not matched to a gene; V was cut back by 5 bases and J by 4 bases. CDR3 length: 19 amino acids. Germline values: CDR1 SGHDN, CDR2 FVKESK. The sample was blood. The chain links TRBV14 to TRBJ2-1; TRBD1 aligns across 12 bases. The origin of this receptor is a man between 18 and 35 years old in good health. CDR3 nucleotides: TGTGCCAGCAGCTATCGGGACAGGGGGCCCCCAATAACGTACAATGAGCAGTTCTTC. Amino acids: CASSYRDRGPPITYNEQFF. The variable domain in full, with the rest retrieved from reference TRBV14 and TRBJ2-1, is EAGVTQFPSHSVIEKGQTVTLRCDPISGHDNLYWYRRVMGKEIKFLLHFVKESKQDESGMPNNRFLAERTGGTYSTLKVQPAELEDSGVYFCASSYRDRGPPITYNEQFFGPGTRLTVL.